The 11 T cell receptor beta chains presented below share a single source sample, sequenced in a study of radiotherapy plus CTLA-4 blockade in lung cancer (dated by TCRdb to 2016 to 2019). The receptor library was made with the immunoSEQ multiplex PCR assay. Entries here come from immuneACCESS through TCRdb and include only in-frame sequences with V and J called. Some clones fail to appear in such tables; in the studies checked, an unresolved V gene covers under half of the shortfall, and the cause of the remainder is unknown. This sample comprises roughly 100,000 clones, 85% to 90% of them detected only once. The ten largest clonotypes hold 2% to 3% of the sample. Sequencing used peripheral blood, obtained from a patient treated with radiotherapy plus ipilimumab. These receptor sequences come from a human donor with non-small cell lung cancer that progressed on radiotherapy plus ipilimumab. Some clones in this sample may be carry-over from other donors' samples.

The chain employs TRBV7-3 and TRBJ2-2, with 7 nucleotides matching TRBD2. The junction had 3 bases not matched to a gene; V was cut back by 3 bases and J by 2 bases. The CDR3 loop spans 15 amino acids. Germline V gene sequence: CDR1 SGHTA, CDR2 FQGTGA. The CDR3 reads CASSLGTTNTGELFF. CDR3 DNA sequence: TGTGCCAGCAGCTTGGGGACTACAAACACCGGGGAGCTGTTTTTT.

V is TRBV6-5 and J is TRBJ1-1; 7 nucleotides match TRBD1. CDR1 is MNHEY and CDR2 is SVGAGI in the germline V gene. V gave up 6 bases and J gave up 6 bases; unmatched junction bases: 7. The CDR3 loop spans 13 amino acids. The CDR3 DNA sequence: TGTGCCAGCAGCCACAGGGGATACGCTGAAGCTTTCTTT. Translation: CASSHRGYAEAFF.

The rearrangement uses TRBV5-6 and TRBJ1-3; TRBD1 agrees at 7 bases. CDR1 is SGHDT, CDR2 YYEEEE, per germline. V lost 0 bases, J lost 4 bases, and 10 bases stayed unmatched. This CDR3 spans 17 amino acids. The DNA of the CDR3 is TGTGCCAGCAGCTTGGTCTTGAACAGGGGCGACGGAAACACCATATATTTT. Translation: CASSLVLNRGDGNTIYF. Together with reference TRBV5-6 and TRBJ1-3, the CDR3 gives the full variable domain: DAGVTQSPTHLIKTRGQQVTLRCSPKSGHDTVSWYQQALGQGPQFIFQYYEEEERQRGNFPDRFSGHQFPNYSSELNVNALLLGDSALYLCASSLVLNRGDGNTIYFGEGSWLTVV.

The rearrangement links TRBV27 to TRBJ2-5; the D is unclear. The CDR3 extends over 14 amino acids. V was clipped by 2 bases and J by 1 base, with 8 bases between them. In germline, CDR1 is MNHEY, CDR2 SMNVEV (reference sequence). In DNA, the CDR3 is TGTGCCAGCAGTTTAGTGGGGTCCCAAGAGACCCAGTACTTC. It yields the protein CASSLVGSQETQYF.

The chain joins TRBV2 to TRBJ1-5; 8 bases agree with TRBD1. The CDR3 consists of 12 residues. Looked up from germline, CDR1 is SNHLY and CDR2 is FYNNEI. V lost 11 bases and J lost 3; bases outside the gene matches: 3. CDR3 in amino acids: CAGQGANQPQHF. The CDR3 DNA reads as TGTGCCGGACAGGGAGCCAATCAGCCCCAGCATTTT.

CDR3 sequence: CAISERDTQYF. The CDR3 nucleotides are TGTGCCATCAGTGAACGAGATACGCAGTATTTT. The rearrangement joins TRBV10-3 to TRBJ2-3, with no clear D. The CDR3 is 11 amino acids. Germline CDR1 and CDR2: ENHRY and SYGVKD. V was trimmed by 3 bases and J by 5 bases, leaving 3 bases between them.

This clone has a handful of counts. The chain uses TRBV4-1 and TRBJ1-1; D not certain. The CDR3 sequence is 12 residues long. Germline CDR1 is MGHRA and CDR2 is YSYEKL. V was clipped by 4 bases and J by 2 bases, with 5 bases between them. CDR3 loop: CASSRSNTEAFF. The CDR3 nucleotides read TGCGCCAGCAGCCGATCTAACACTGAAGCTTTCTTT.

J is TRBJ2-3 and V is TRBV4-2; 10 bases are a match to TRBD2. The ends lost 1 base at V and 6 bases at J; junction bases unmatched: 13. The CDR3 totals 18 residues. Germline values: CDR1 LGHNA, CDR2 YNFKEQ. The DNA for the CDR3 is TGTGCCAGCAGCCAAGTCTCCGCTAGCGGGGGATTTGGGGATACGCAGTATTTT. As protein: CASSQVSASGGFGDTQYF.

The J gene is TRBJ2-2, the V gene TRBV5-6, with TRBD1 identical over 7 bases. Trimming took 4 bases from V and 2 from J; bases not matched to a gene: 5. Germline V CDR1 and CDR2: SGHDT, YYEEEE. The length of the CDR3 is 15 residues. This CDR3 reads CASSLTGINTGELFF. DNA for the CDR3: TGTGCCAGCAGCCTGACAGGGATTAACACCGGGGAGCTGTTTTTT.

On this clone itself: Other nucleotide sequences in the sample specify the same CDR3. The chain combines TRBV5-1 with TRBJ2-2; D is undetermined. The CDR3 spans 16 residues. Trimming removed 0 bases at V and 0 bases at J, with 9 bases between. Germline lookup yields CDR1 SGHRS and CDR2 YFSETQ. CDR3 amino acids: CASSLGQFANTGELFF. The CDR3 region has the DNA TGCGCCAGCAGCTTGGGGCAGTTCGCGAACACCGGGGAGCTGTTTTTT.

The chain couples TRBV6-6 to TRBJ1-2; D is uncertain. The CDR3 covers 13 residues. From germline, CDR1 is MNHNY and CDR2 SVGAGI (reference sequence). V was trimmed by 10 bases and J by 4 bases, leaving 16 bases between them. The CDR3, as DNA: TGTGCCACACAACCGAGACCAGGCTATGGCTACACCTTC. This sequence encodes CATQPRPGYGYTF.